Listed here are 29 T cell receptor beta chains from one sample, sequenced in a study of blood T cells in healthy people across ages. For the second PCR, which ran for roughly 7 to 11 cycles, a sample-barcoded 5' primer and a J-beta primer mix were used. TCRdb called the 5' RACE reads again in MiXCR, with one record for every CDR3 protein. The sample comprises 550,000 to 700,000 distinct CDR3 sequences, 27% of which are singletons, and approximately 18% rests with the top ten. Sequencing was performed on blood. The receptors were sampled from a woman in her sixties or seventies in good health.

The table lists this clonotype with a few counts. The junction departs from the called germline gene at one end, perhaps through a read error. The chain employs TRBV10-3 and TRBJ1-2; maybe TRBD1 (5 bases). Per germline, CDR1 ENHRY and CDR2 SYGVKD. The CDR3 length is 15 residues. The CDR3 is CAISGLYGGNYGYAF. The CDR3 DNA follows: TGTGCCATCAGTGGTCTGTATGGGGGGAACTATGGCTACGCCTTC.

The J gene is TRBJ2-2, the V gene TRBV4-2; D possibly matches TRBD1 or TRBD2 (6 bases each). The CDR3 totals 17 residues. V lost 3 bases and J 4 bases, leaving 18 bases between the germline ends. Germline CDR1 is LGHNA and CDR2 is YNFKEQ. In nucleotides, the CDR3 is TGTGCCAGCAGCCAGGGCCCCACAGGGAGGCGCACCGGGGAGCTGTTTTTT. Translating it yields CASSQGPTGRRTGELFF.

This clonotype was seen only a few times. The chain joins TRBV24-1 to TRBJ1-2; 8 nucleotides align to TRBD1. V lost 4 bases, J lost 4 bases, and 19 bases stayed unmatched. The CDR3 loop spans 19 amino acids. CDR1 and CDR2 (germline): KGHDR, SFDVKD. CDR3 in amino acids: CATSEHLPGQVSKGYGYTF. The CDR3 region has the DNA TGTGCCACCAGTGAACACCTACCGGGACAGGTCTCGAAGGGCTATGGCTACACCTTC.

The rearrangement joins TRBV7-2 to TRBJ2-1; possibly TRBD2 for D (6 bases). The end of the DNA aligns better with TRBJ2-7, so the J call may be wrong. CDR3 size: 13 residues. From germline, CDR1 is SGHTA and CDR2 FQGNSA. The CDR3 here is CASRRGLSYEQYF. CDR3 nucleotides: TGTGCCAGCCGGCGGGGCCTTTCCTACGAGCAGTACTTC.

This clonotype was seen many times. At one end, the junction sequence differs from germline, possibly due to a read error. The chain employs TRBV7-7 and TRBJ2-5, with 10 bases matching TRBD2. From germline, CDR1 is SSHAT and CDR2 FNYEAQ (reference sequence). The length of the CDR3 is 19 residues. The CDR3 is CASSSVESGGARWQETQYF. As DNA, the CDR3 is TGTGCTAGCAGCTCAGTTGAAAGCGGGGGGGCACGATGGCAAGAGACCCAGTACTTC.

This clonotype was counted only a few times. CDR3 DNA: TGTGCCAGCACTATTGCAGGGAATGAGCAGTTCTTC. Translated: CASTIAGNEQFF. This chain uses TRBV12-3 or TRBV12-4 with TRBJ2-1, with D perhaps matching TRBD1 (5 bases). V lost 7 bases to trimming and J lost 7 bases, with 11 bases between them. This CDR3 region has 12 residues.

This clonotype was seen repeatedly, ten times or more. The chain joins TRBV7-9 to TRBJ1-2, with D possibly TRBD1 on 6 matching bases. This CDR3 spans 12 amino acids. Germline V gives CDR1 SEHNR, CDR2 FQNEAQ (reference sequence). Trimming pared 4 bases from V and 8 bases from J, leaving 11 bases between. CDR3 amino acids: CASSSQGRGYTF. CDR3 sequence (DNA): TGTGCCAGCAGCTCTCAGGGGAGAGGCTACACCTTC.

This chain uses TRBV6-2 or TRBV6-3 with TRBJ2-7; no reliable D call. Germline lookup yields CDR1 MNHEY and CDR2 SVGEGT. This CDR3 contains 12 residues. Trimming took 5 bases from V and 7 from J, leaving 12 bases between them. The CDR3 nucleotides are TGTGCCAGCAGTACCGTACTGGGTGAGCAGTACTTC. This encodes CASSTVLGEQYF.

This chain links TRBV30 with TRBJ1-4; a weak D match, TRBD1 (5 bases). The CDR3 runs to 15 residues. Germline V gene lookup returns CDR1 GTSNPN and CDR2 SVGIG (reference sequence). Trimming left V 0 bases short and J 8 bases short, with 16 bases between. The CDR3 loop is CAWSVKGDRWEKLFF. The CDR3, as DNA: TGTGCCTGGAGTGTAAAGGGCGACAGATGGGAAAAACTGTTTTTT.

The chain uses TRBV5-5 and TRBJ2-3, with D tentatively TRBD1 or TRBD2 (6 bases each). The CDR3 runs 15 residues. The V end was cut by 1 base, the J end by 2 bases, with 11 bases between. CDR1 SGHKS and CDR2 YYEKEE come from the germline V gene (reference sequence). This CDR3 is CASSLRGLVTDTQYF. In nucleotides, the CDR3 is TGTGCCAGCAGCTTGCGGGGGCTTGTCACAGATACGCAGTATTTT.

In this sample, this clonotype turned up a few times. The V gene is TRBV15, the J gene TRBJ1-2, with D possibly being TRBD1 (5 bases). The V end lost 0 bases, the J end lost 4 bases, and 15 bases lay between the germline ends. The CDR3 spans 16 residues. The germline V gene encodes CDR1 LNHNV and CDR2 YYDKDF (reference sequence). CDR3 bases: TGTGCCACCAGCAGAGATCTGATAGGGGCGACCTATGGCTACACCTTC. This codes for CATSRDLIGATYGYTF.

This clonotype was seen repeatedly, ten times or more. The chain has TRBV7-2 and TRBJ2-1; D uncertain. V lost 5 bases and J 6 bases, leaving 11 bases between the germline ends. The CDR3 contains 13 residues. Germline values: CDR1 SGHTA, CDR2 FQGNSA. CDR3: CASSPGPLNEQFF. For the CDR3, the DNA is TGTGCCAGCAGCCCCGGACCTCTCAATGAGCAGTTCTTC. Variable domain in full (rest from reference TRBV7-2 and TRBJ2-1): GAGVSQSPSNKVTEKGKDVELRCDPISGHTALYWYRQSLGQGLEFLIYFQGNSAPDKSGLPSDRFSAERTGGSVSTLTIQRTQQEDSAVYLCASSPGPLNEQFFGPGTRLTVL.

In its sample, this clonotype was seen a few times. The genes are TRBV3-1 and TRBJ2-5, with D perhaps TRBD1 or TRBD2 (5 bases each). V shed 6 bases and J shed 4 bases, with 9 bases lying between them. The CDR3 totals 12 residues. CDR1 is LGHDT and CDR2 is YNNKEL in the germline V gene (reference sequence). CDR3 residues: CASRGPRETQYF. The DNA of the CDR3 is TGTGCCAGCAGGGGACCCCGAGAGACCCAGTACTTC.

The chain has TRBV5-5 and TRBJ2-5; tentative D call: TRBD1 (6 bases). The CDR3 is 15 residues long. Germline values: CDR1 SGHKS, CDR2 YYEKEE (reference sequence). V lost 4 bases, J lost 3 bases, and 16 bases lay in between. The CDR3 region has the DNA TGTGCCAGCAGCCAAAGGCCCAGGGGTGAAGAGACCCAGTACTTC. As protein: CASSQRPRGEETQYF.

This clonotype has just a few counts. DNA of the CDR3: TGCAGTGCAACGGACAGGGACTATGGCTACACCTTC. Protein product: CSATDRDYGYTF. The chain has TRBV20-1 and TRBJ1-2; 8 positions match TRBD1. Germline V gives CDR1 DFQATT, CDR2 SNEGSKA (reference sequence). This CDR3 region has 12 residues. Trimming at V came to 6 bases and at J to 3 bases, leaving 3 bases not matched to a gene.

This clonotype was seen only a few times. The chain joins TRBV11-1 to TRBJ2-4, with 9 bases fitting TRBD1. The CDR3 consists of 16 residues. Per the germline V gene, CDR1 is SGHAT and CDR2 is FQDESV (reference sequence). With 5 bases clipped from V and 2 bases from J, the junction kept 7 bases outside the gene matches. The CDR3 reads CASSPGQGRPKNIQYF. CDR3 nucleotides: TGTGCCAGCAGCCCGGGACAGGGTCGGCCCAAAAACATTCAGTACTTC.

The CDR3 protein is CASSQGVGQGGLNTEAFF. The CDR3 coding sequence is TGCGCCAGCAGCCAAGGTGTCGGACAGGGGGGATTGAACACTGAAGCTTTCTTT. The V gene is TRBV4-3, the J gene TRBJ1-1; 10 bases are a match to TRBD1. The CDR3 is 18 residues long. Germline V CDR1 and CDR2: LGHNA, YSLEER. Trimming cost V 1 base and J 0 bases; bases outside gene matches: 8.

The rearrangement uses TRBV4-3 and TRBJ2-4, with TRBD1 identical over 9 bases. Germline V CDR1 and CDR2: LGHNA, YSLEER. The CDR3 length is 21 residues. J gave up 1 base and V 0 bases, and 16 bases lay outside the gene matches. The CDR3 sequence is CASSQEWVRDRDRWAKNIQYF. The CDR3 DNA follows: TGCGCCAGCAGCCAAGAGTGGGTGCGGGACAGGGATAGGTGGGCCAAAAACATTCAGTACTTC.

There are a few counts of this clonotype. The chain couples TRBV20-1 to TRBJ2-3; tentative D call: TRBD2 (5 bases). Trimming stripped 6 bases from V and 4 bases from J, with 11 bases between. Germline CDR1 is DFQATT and CDR2 is SNEGSKA (reference sequence). There are 12 residues in the CDR3. The CDR3 DNA reads TGCAGTGCCCCTACTAGGGCAGATACGCAGTATTTT. Translation: CSAPTRADTQYF.

The CDR3 loop reads CASSPGTAGLGYTF. In DNA, the CDR3 is TGTGCCAGTAGCCCAGGGACAGCGGGCCTGGGCTACACCTTC. The V and J genes are TRBV7-2 and TRBJ1-2; 7 nucleotides line up with TRBD1. Germline V lookup: CDR1 SGHTA, CDR2 FQGNSA. CDR3 size: 14 residues. V lost 9 bases, J lost 8 bases, and 15 bases stayed unmatched.

The chain combines TRBV21-1 with TRBJ1-4; the table assigns TRBD1, which was not confirmed against the DNA. TRBV21-1 is noted as a pseudogene. The CDR3 is made up of 16 amino acids. Here the CDR3 reads CASSSAGTGGDEKLFF. In DNA form, the CDR3 reads TGTGCCAGCAGCTCGGCGGGGACAGGGGGGGATGAAAAACTGTTTTTT.

The chain couples TRBV3-1 to TRBJ2-3; 7 bases fit TRBD2. This CDR3 spans 15 amino acids. The trim removed 2 bases at V and 6 bases at J, leaving 8 bases unmatched. Germline V gene sequence: CDR1 LGHDT, CDR2 YNNKEL (reference sequence). CDR3 in amino acids: CASSQYRTRYDTQYF. Written as DNA, the CDR3 is TGTGCCAGCAGCCAATACCGGACTAGATATGATACGCAGTATTTT.

This clonotype was seen a few times. The CDR3 coding sequence is TGTGCCAGCAGCTATTCGGGTCTAGCGGGGGTCTACGAGCAGTACTTC. This sequence encodes CASSYSGLAGVYEQYF. V usage is TRBV21-1 and J usage is TRBJ2-7; whether TRBD2, the table's D call, matches the DNA was not checked. TRBV21-1 is annotated as a pseudogene. This CDR3 contains 16 residues.

CDR3 residues: CSVELDSHNEQFF. The CDR3 DNA is TGCAGCGTAGAATTGGACAGCCACAATGAGCAGTTCTTC. The chain recombines TRBV29-1 with TRBJ2-1; D possibly corresponds to TRBD1 (6 bases). The CDR3 has 13 amino acids. Germline V gives CDR1 SQVTM, CDR2 ANQGSEA. Trimming left V 6 bases short and J 5 bases short, with 14 bases between.

This clonotype was counted between two and nine times. This chain uses TRBV11-1 with TRBJ2-5; D ambiguous. Per germline, CDR1 SGHAT and CDR2 FQDESV (reference sequence). This CDR3 contains 14 residues. The V end lost 2 bases, the J end lost 1 base, and 8 bases lay between the germline ends. CDR3 sequence (DNA): TGTGCCAGCAGCTTAATGACGAGCCAAGAGACCCAGTACTTC. This translates into CASSLMTSQETQYF.

This sequence joins TRBV6-4 and TRBJ2-5; a weak D match, TRBD2 (5 bases). The assigned J gene may be wrong: the sequence end matches TRBJ2-1 better. The CDR3 contains 15 residues. Per the germline V gene, CDR1 is MRHNA and CDR2 is SNTAGT. CDR3 in amino acids: CASSEDSTTYNEQFF. The CDR3 DNA is TGTGCCAGCAGTGAGGACTCCACCACCTACAATGAGCAGTTCTTC.

V is TRBV7-2 and J is TRBJ2-5, with a possible D match to TRBD2 (6 bases). The assigned J gene may be wrong: the sequence end matches TRBJ2-1 better. Germline CDR1 and CDR2: SGHTA and FQGNSA. This CDR3 is built from 15 residues. As DNA, the CDR3 is TGTGCCAGCAGCCCCCCCGGGGGTCGGAGGAATGAGCAGTTCTTC. Its translation is CASSPPGGRRNEQFF.

The gene calls are TRBV7-9 and TRBJ2-4; D may correspond to TRBD1 or TRBD2 (5 bases each). V was clipped by 4 bases and J by 14 bases, with 15 bases between them. This CDR3 has 12 residues. Per germline, CDR1 SEHNR and CDR2 FQNEAQ (reference sequence). Here the CDR3 reads CASSSPGRPEYF. DNA for the CDR3: TGTGCCAGCAGCTCCCCGGGACGGCCCGAGTACTTC.

The rearrangement links TRBV6-4 to TRBJ1-4, with D possibly matching TRBD1 (6 bases). V was shortened by 6 bases and J by 0 bases, with 20 bases between the two germline ends. The CDR3 spans 18 residues. From germline, CDR1 is MRHNA and CDR2 SNTAGT. CDR3 sequence reads: CASSDGTHEWATNEKLFF. CDR3 sequence (DNA): TGTGCCAGCAGCGACGGGACACACGAATGGGCAACTAATGAAAAACTGTTTTTT.